The 27 T cell receptor beta chains given below trace back to one sample, sequenced in a study of blood T cell repertoires in COVID-19. Repertoires were generated with immunoSEQ multiplex PCR, while TCRdb's copy carries only in-frame clones and drops some. This sample has fewer than 250,000 clones, with about 80% found just once. The specimen was PBMCs or T cells enriched from blood (not recorded which). Source of these receptors: a woman aged 35 to 49 who had been exposed to COVID-19.

This clone turned up a few times. The genes are TRBV5-1 and TRBJ1-4; 9 positions match TRBD1. There are 15 residues in the CDR3. Germline V lookup: CDR1 SGHRS, CDR2 YFSETQ. The V and J ends lost 1 base and 8 bases, in that order; junction bases with no gene match: 6. CDR3 DNA sequence: TGCGCCAGCAGCTTGCAGGGGGACAGGGACGAAAAACTGTTTTTT. This sequence encodes CASSLQGDRDEKLFF. The entire variable domain, with the rest obtained from reference TRBV5-1 and TRBJ1-4, is as follows: KAGVTQTPRYLIKTRGQQVTLSCSPISGHRSVSWYQQTPGQGLQFLFEYFSETQRNKGNFPGRFSGRQFSNSRSEMNVSTLELGDSALYLCASSLQGDRDEKLFFGSGTQLSVL.

The CDR3 spells CASGPGTGVEKLFF. CDR3 DNA: TGTGCTAGTGGACCCGGGACAGGGGTAGAAAAACTGTTTTTT. The chain employs TRBV12-5 and TRBJ1-4; 10 nucleotides align to TRBD1. The CDR3 is 14 residues long. The V gene's germline CDR1 is LGHNT and CDR2 FRNRAP. V dropped 6 bases and J dropped 8; count of bases not matched to a gene: 6.

The rearrangement joins TRBV18 to TRBJ2-7; 8 positions agree with TRBD1. CDR1 is KGHSH and CDR2 is LQKENI in the germline V gene. Trimming removed 6 bases from V and 0 bases from J; junction bases left unmatched: 4. The CDR3 is made up of 14 amino acids. CDR3 loop: CASSPTGVSYEQYF. Written as DNA, the CDR3 is TGTGCCAGCTCCCCGACAGGGGTCTCCTACGAGCAGTACTTC.

CDR3: CASTISVRETQYF. As DNA, the CDR3 is TGTGCCAGCACTATATCTGTACGGGAGACCCAGTACTTC. This sequence joins TRBV18 and TRBJ2-5, with D unresolved. V was pared by 8 bases and J by 5 bases, with 15 bases between. The length of the CDR3 is 13 residues. Germline loops: CDR1 KGHSH, CDR2 LQKENI. Complete variable domain (other parts from reference TRBV18 and TRBJ2-5): NAGVMQNPRHLVRRRGQEARLRCSPMKGHSHVYWYRQLPEEGLKFMVYLQKENIIDESGMPKERFSAEFPKEGPSILRIQQVVRGDSAAYFCASTISVRETQYFGPGTRLLVL.

V usage is TRBV9 and J usage is TRBJ1-5; D is perhaps TRBD1 (6 bases). V lost 4 bases and J 4 bases, leaving 12 bases between the germline ends. The CDR3 covers 14 residues. Germline V gene data show CDR1 as SGDLS and CDR2 as YYNGEE. CDR3 in amino acids: CASSNRDTNQPQHF. CDR3 DNA sequence: TGTGCCAGCAGCAACCGGGACACTAATCAGCCCCAGCATTTT.

V is TRBV9 and J is TRBJ1-4, with D possibly TRBD1 on 6 matching bases. The CDR3 loop spans 18 amino acids. V lost 2 bases and J 8 bases, leaving 25 bases between the germline ends. The germline CDR1 and CDR2 sequences are SGDLS and YYNGEE. The chain's CDR3 is CASSVGASGGRGREKLFF. DNA of the CDR3: TGTGCCAGCAGCGTTGGGGCTTCGGGAGGCAGGGGAAGAGAAAAACTGTTTTTT.

The chain employs TRBV28 and TRBJ1-4; TRBD1 might be the D (5 bases). The CDR3 loop spans 13 amino acids. Germline CDR1 and CDR2: MDHEN and SYDVKM. V was cut by 5 bases and J by 10 bases, with 14 bases left in between. Written as DNA, the CDR3 is TGTGCCAGCAGTCTGGGGGGGAGGGGAAAACTGTTTTTT. Translated: CASSLGGRGKLFF.

The CDR3 sequence is CASSTGDSNQPQHF. CDR3 DNA sequence: TGTGCCAGCAGCACAGGGGATAGCAATCAGCCCCAGCATTTT. The chain employs TRBV7-8 and TRBJ1-5, with TRBD1 identical over 7 bases. J lost 0 bases, V lost 5 bases, and 1 base had no gene match. The CDR3 spans 14 residues. Germline V gene data show CDR1 as SGHVS and CDR2 as FQNEAQ.

This clone turned up a few times. The chain links TRBV2 to TRBJ1-1, with D perhaps matching TRBD1 (6 bases). Germline loops: CDR1 SNHLY, CDR2 FYNNEI. The CDR3 has 15 amino acids. V lost 3 bases, J lost 1 base, and 12 bases lay in between. In DNA form, the CDR3 reads TGTGCCAGCAGTGAGGGGGCCAGGGGGAACACTGAAGCTTTCTTT. It encodes CASSEGARGNTEAFF.

This clone has a single count. V and J are TRBV18 and TRBJ1-3; D is uncertain. This CDR3 region has 17 residues. Germline CDR1 and CDR2: KGHSH and LQKENI. The germline V and J ends were trimmed by 3 bases and 0 bases, with 15 bases remaining between them. Here the CDR3 reads CASSPMGFSDSGNTIYF. DNA for the CDR3: TGTGCCAGCTCACCGATGGGGTTTAGCGACTCTGGAAACACCATATATTTT.

V gene TRBV5-5 combines with J gene TRBJ2-7; weak D call: TRBD1 (6 bases). The germline V gene encodes CDR1 SGHKS and CDR2 YYEKEE (reference sequence). The CDR3 loop spans 15 amino acids. V gave up 0 bases and J gave up 2 bases, with 12 bases separating them. The DNA for the CDR3 is TGTGCCAGCAGCTTGGGGCAGGGGACGACCTACGAGCAGTACTTC. It yields the protein CASSLGQGTTYEQYF.

This clone was observed a single time. V gene TRBV3-1 (or the pseudogene TRBV3-2) combines with J gene TRBJ1-2; TRBD1 is a possible D gene (6 bases). The CDR3 sequence is 12 residues long. Germline values: CDR1 LGHDT, CDR2 YNNKEL (reference sequence). Trimming removed 3 bases at V and 7 bases at J, with 9 bases between. The CDR3 region is CASSQGAVGYTF. CDR3 in DNA: TGTGCCAGCAGCCAGGGGGCGGTTGGCTACACCTTC.

The chain couples TRBV9 to TRBJ2-1; D is unclear. Per the germline V gene, CDR1 is SGDLS and CDR2 is YYNGEE. CDR3 length: 14 residues. Trimming removed 0 bases at V and 4 bases at J, with 8 bases between. This CDR3 is CASSVESSYNEQFF. The CDR3 bases are TGTGCCAGCAGCGTAGAATCCAGTTACAATGAGCAGTTCTTC.

V usage is TRBV24-1 and J usage is TRBJ2-2, with D maybe TRBD2 (5 bases). CDR1 KGHDR and CDR2 SFDVKD come from the germline V gene. CDR3 length: 13 amino acids. V was clipped by 9 bases and J by 3 bases, with 10 bases between them. CDR3 protein: CATGRDYTGELFF. In DNA form, the CDR3 reads TGTGCCACCGGGAGAGATTACACCGGGGAGCTGTTTTTT.

This clone was picked up one time. The gene calls are TRBV27 and TRBJ1-1, with 8 bases fitting TRBD1. Germline CDR1 MNHEY, CDR2 SMNVEV (reference sequence). Germline trimming cut 2 bases from V and 3 bases from J; bases unmatched to any gene: 11. The CDR3 is 17 residues long. The CDR3 here is CASSLGQGAGVHTEAFF. The DNA for the CDR3 is TGTGCCAGCAGTTTAGGGCAGGGGGCCGGGGTGCACACTGAAGCTTTCTTT.

This clone has more than one count but fewer than ten. This chain connects TRBV4-1 to TRBJ2-1, with 9 nucleotides matching TRBD2. Germline CDR1 MGHRA, CDR2 YSYEKL. The CDR3 extends over 16 amino acids. The trim removed 0 bases at V and 8 bases at J, leaving 8 bases unmatched. CDR3 region: CASSQEGGLAKDEQFF. The CDR3 coding sequence is TGCGCCAGCAGCCAAGAGGGGGGACTAGCCAAGGATGAGCAGTTCTTC.

This chain connects TRBV18 to TRBJ2-3; D might be TRBD1 (7 bases). Germline V gene sequence: CDR1 KGHSH, CDR2 LQKENI. V lost 3 bases and J 0 bases, leaving 10 bases between the germline ends. This CDR3 spans 15 amino acids. The CDR3 bases are TGTGCCAGCTCACCGGAGGGGGCGAGCACAGATACGCAGTATTTT. It translates to CASSPEGASTDTQYF. The whole variable domain, remainder taken from reference TRBV18 and TRBJ2-3, is NAGVMQNPRHLVRRRGQEARLRCSPMKGHSHVYWYRQLPEEGLKFMVYLQKENIIDESGMPKERFSAEFPKEGPSILRIQQVVRGDSAAYFCASSPEGASTDTQYFGPGTRLTVL.

The rearrangement links TRBV10-2 to TRBJ2-2, with D possibly TRBD2 on 6 matching bases. V was trimmed by 6 bases and J by 6 bases, leaving 14 bases between them. From germline, CDR1 is WSHSY and CDR2 SAAADI. There are 14 residues in the CDR3. CDR3 sequence: CASRAQGGAGELFF. CDR3 nucleotides: TGCGCCAGCAGAGCGCAGGGAGGCGCCGGGGAGCTGTTTTTT.

This chain uses TRBV9 with TRBJ2-3; TRBD2 agrees at 10 bases. The V segment lost 4 bases and the J segment 3 bases; nucleotides outside the gene matches: 8. This CDR3 region has 16 residues. CDR1 and CDR2 (germline): SGDLS, YYNGEE. CDR3 nucleotides: TGTGCCAGCAGCCCCCGGGGTAGCGGGGGGACAGATACGCAGTATTTT. Translation: CASSPRGSGGTDTQYF.

The V and J genes are TRBV5-1 and TRBJ1-3; unclear D gene. Deletions cut 4 bases from V and 0 bases from J, with 11 bases between. Germline lookup yields CDR1 SGHRS and CDR2 YFSETQ. The CDR3 has 15 amino acids. The CDR3 protein is CASSVDLSSGNTIYF. In nucleotides, the CDR3 is TGCGCCAGCAGCGTGGACTTAAGCTCTGGAAACACCATATATTTT.

The rearrangement links TRBV19 to TRBJ1-5; D unclear. The CDR3 runs to 15 residues. Germline assignment: CDR1 LNHDA and CDR2 SQIVND (reference sequence). Deletions cut 2 bases from V and 6 bases from J, with 14 bases between. The CDR3 nucleotides are TGTGCCAGTAGTATAACCTGGGCAGAGAGTCAGCCCCAGCATTTT. Protein product: CASSITWAESQPQHF.

V gene TRBV7-2 combines with J gene TRBJ1-2; a possible D gene is TRBD1 (6 bases). Germline assignment: CDR1 SGHTA and CDR2 FQGNSA. Trimming stripped 5 bases from V and 3 bases from J, with 16 bases between. There are 15 residues in the CDR3. CDR3 nucleotide sequence: TGTGCCAGCAGCCGCACCACAGGGTTCGACTATGGCTACACCTTC. Its protein is CASSRTTGFDYGYTF.

The chain is built from TRBV9 and TRBJ2-2; no definite D call. CDR1 is SGDLS, CDR2 YYNGEE, per germline. The CDR3 spans 18 residues. The ends were cut back, 0 bases at V and 6 bases at J, with 21 bases in the middle. DNA for the CDR3: TGTGCCAGCAGCGTAGGGGCGTTTAGAGACAAGAGATCCGGGGAGCTGTTTTTT. Protein product: CASSVGAFRDKRSGELFF.

The CDR3 region is CASSPGARTYEQYF. In DNA, the CDR3 is TGTGCCAGCTCACCAGGGGCCAGAACCTACGAGCAGTACTTC. V and J are TRBV18 and TRBJ2-7; TRBD1 might be the D (5 bases). The germline V gene has CDR1 KGHSH and CDR2 LQKENI. The CDR3 is made up of 14 amino acids. Trimming took 2 bases from V and 2 from J, leaving 10 bases between them. The whole variable domain, remainder taken from reference TRBV18 and TRBJ2-7, is NAGVMQNPRHLVRRRGQEARLRCSPMKGHSHVYWYRQLPEEGLKFMVYLQKENIIDESGMPKERFSAEFPKEGPSILRIQQVVRGDSAAYFCASSPGARTYEQYFGPGTRLTVT.

This chain joins TRBV30 and TRBJ2-2, with TRBD2 matching over 7 bases. Germline CDR1 reads GTSNPN; CDR2 reads SVGIG (reference sequence). V was clipped by 3 bases and J by 6 bases; unmatched bases: 4. CDR3 length: 13 residues. The CDR3 DNA sequence: TGTGCCTGGAGCCTTGGGGGGGCCGGGGAGCTGTTTTTT. Amino acids: CAWSLGGAGELFF.

This chain uses TRBV6-2 or TRBV6-3 with TRBJ1-2; no clear D gene. This CDR3 has 12 amino acids. V lost 2 bases and J lost 6, with 7 bases in between. The germline V gene has CDR1 MNHEY and CDR2 SVGEGT. CDR3: CASSYGGNGYTF. The CDR3 DNA reads as TGTGCCAGCAGTTACGGAGGGAATGGCTACACCTTC.

V gene TRBV7-9 combines with J gene TRBJ2-6; 7 nucleotides line up with TRBD2. J was trimmed by 3 bases and V by 3 bases; bases with no gene match: 8. The CDR3 is 17 residues long. Germline V lookup: CDR1 SEHNR, CDR2 FQNEAQ (reference sequence). Here the CDR3 DNA reads TGTGCCAGCAGCTTCAAGAGCGGGGCCCTTGGGGCCAACGTCCTGACTTTC. Translation gives CASSFKSGALGANVLTF.